This TCR beta chain was sequenced for a study of blood T cell repertoires in COVID-19. Turning to the study itself: Donors in the United States, Italy and Spain gave samples during acute or convalescent COVID-19. Sample material is recorded as cDNA or gDNA derived from T cells, B-cell-depleted T cells, or PBMCs.

The CDR3 totals 14 residues. The V end lost 2 bases, the J end lost 1 base, and 6 bases lay between the germline ends. In germline, CDR1 is MNHEY, CDR2 SMNVEV (reference sequence). Original handling: By means of reference gene primer amplification, nucleated cell counts were estimated. The data were produced by immunoSEQ multiplex PCR, yet TCRdb's version contains in-frame clones alone and is incomplete. V, J and clone size are those of that table, while D and trimming were read from the DNA. The sample lists roughly 62,000 clones, about 88% occurring once. The source of this sequence is a man between 70 and 80 years old with acute or convalescent COVID-19. Source material: peripheral blood. V gene TRBV27 combines with J gene TRBJ2-1, with D maybe TRBD2 (6 bases). CDR3 sequence: CASSLGGSYNEQFF. CDR3 coding DNA: TGTGCCAGCAGTTTAGGGGGGTCCTACAATGAGCAGTTCTTC.